One and the same sample provided the 19 T cell receptor beta chains below, sequenced in a study of T cells after posttransplantation cyclophosphamide (dated by TCRdb to the mid-2010s). Library generation was performed with the immunoSEQ multiplex PCR assay. TCRdb obtained this table from immuneACCESS and retained in-frame rearrangements with V and J assigned. These tables miss some clones; where compared with another copy, unresolved V genes account for less than half of the shortfall, and the remainder is unexplained. The table shows roughly 35,000 clones here, with no singletons. The top ten clones comprise around 7% of the sample. Specimen: PBMCs. The receptors originated from a woman aged 50 to 60 in good health and a related stem cell transplant donor.

Many counts were recorded for this clone. The CDR3 region has the DNA TGTGCCAGCAGCTTAAACGGCGCAGGCGAACTGTTCTTC. Its protein is CASSLNGAGELFF. The chain links TRBV7-3 to TRBJ2-1, with D uncertain. The V end lost 1 base, the J end lost 15 bases, and 16 bases lay between the germline ends. Germline CDR1 SGHTA, CDR2 FQGTGA. This CDR3 spans 13 amino acids.

This clone occurred many times. The chain has TRBV7-3 and TRBJ1-2, with D possibly matching TRBD1 (5 bases). Trimming took 3 bases from V and 2 from J, leaving 7 bases between them. Germline V gives CDR1 SGHTA, CDR2 FQGTGA. The CDR3 contains 13 residues. The CDR3 spells CASSLTENYGYTF. CDR3 DNA sequence: TGTGCCAGCAGCTTGACAGAGAACTATGGCTACACCTTC.

This clone was detected many times. V and J are TRBV24-1 and TRBJ1-2; 8 nucleotides agree with TRBD1. CDR3 size: 20 residues. V lost 2 bases to trimming and J lost 0 bases; unmatched junction nucleotides: 16. Germline V lookup: CDR1 KGHDR, CDR2 SFDVKD. Written as DNA, the CDR3 is TGTGCCACCAGTGATTCTTCCCCCAGAGCAGGACAGGGTGCTAACTATGGCTACACCTTC. It translates to CATSDSSPRAGQGANYGYTF.

This clone was counted ten times or more. This chain connects TRBV4-2 to TRBJ2-7; 8 bases match TRBD2. Germline CDR1 is LGHNA and CDR2 is YNFKEQ. Trimming at V came to 1 base and at J to 3 bases, leaving 5 bases not matched to a gene. This CDR3 contains 15 residues. The chain's CDR3 is CASSQGGRLSYEQYF. The CDR3 DNA reads as TGTGCCAGCAGCCAAGGCGGGAGGTTGAGCTACGAGCAGTACTTC.

This clone was counted a few times. The rearrangement uses TRBV5-1 and TRBJ2-2; 9 bases match TRBD2. The CDR3 contains 19 residues. In germline, CDR1 is SGHRS, CDR2 YFSETQ. Unmatched junction bases numbered 14, after V lost 4 bases and J lost 1 base. The CDR3 region has the DNA TGCGCCAGCAGCATCCCGGGTCTAGCGGGAAGGGGGAACACCGGGGAGCTGTTTTTT. It codes for CASSIPGLAGRGNTGELFF.

The chain recombines TRBV4-3 with TRBJ2-7; 9 bases align to TRBD1. Germline-derived CDR1 and CDR2 are LGHNA and YSLEER. This CDR3 is built from 15 residues. The V gene end was trimmed by 4 bases and the J gene end by 3 bases; junction bases not matched to a gene: 7. The CDR3 nucleotides read TGCGCCAGCAGCCCAGGGACAGGGTCCCACTACGAGCAGTACTTC. Its protein is CASSPGTGSHYEQYF.

This clone was seen ten or more times. The rearrangement links TRBV19 to TRBJ1-2, with D possibly matching TRBD1 (5 bases). The CDR3 is made up of 13 amino acids. V lost 5 bases, J lost 5 bases, and 12 bases lay in between. Germline loops: CDR1 LNHDA, CDR2 SQIVND (reference sequence). The CDR3 protein is CASSLTVYYGYTF. The CDR3 DNA sequence: TGTGCCAGTAGTTTGACAGTTTATTATGGCTACACCTTC.

The rearrangement joins TRBV9 to TRBJ2-3; TRBD2 aligns across 8 bases. The CDR3 consists of 18 residues. Germline assignment: CDR1 SGDLS and CDR2 YYNGEE. J lost 2 bases, V lost 1 base, and 12 bases had no gene match. CDR3 sequence: CASSVQSPIAGLTDTQYF. The CDR3 DNA reads TGTGCCAGCAGCGTACAATCCCCTATAGCGGGACTCACAGATACGCAGTATTTT.

This clone has ten or more counts. This chain links TRBV7-6 with TRBJ2-3; 7 nucleotides agree with TRBD2. CDR3 length: 14 residues. The germline gives CDR1 SGHVS, CDR2 FNYEAQ. J gave up 6 bases and V 4 bases, and 7 bases lay outside the gene matches. The CDR3 region has the DNA TGTGCCAGCAGCTGGAGACTAGCAGGCGATACGCAGTATTTT. Translated, it gives CASSWRLAGDTQYF.

This clone was observed many times. This chain connects TRBV6-1 to TRBJ1-1, with no clear D. The germline V gene has CDR1 MNHNS and CDR2 SASEGT. This CDR3 is 15 amino acids long. The V and J ends lost 2 bases and 3 bases respectively, with 13 bases between them. The CDR3 reads CASSEPWYRDTEAFF. CDR3 nucleotides: TGTGCCAGCAGTGAACCATGGTATAGGGACACTGAAGCTTTCTTT.

There are many counts of this clone. The chain has TRBV19 and TRBJ1-1; 8 bases line up with TRBD1. With 7 bases clipped from V and 5 bases from J, the junction kept 9 bases outside the gene matches. The CDR3 has 14 amino acids. CDR1 and CDR2 from the germline V gene are LNHDA and SQIVND (reference sequence). CDR3: CASTFRTGRTEAFF. In DNA, the CDR3 is TGTGCCAGTACCTTCCGGACAGGGCGGACTGAAGCTTTCTTT.

This clone has ten or more counts. The CDR3 here is CASSTDRAEKLFF. DNA of the CDR3: TGTGCCAGCAGCACAGACAGAGCTGAAAAACTGTTTTTT. The J gene is TRBJ1-4, the V gene TRBV7-9, with D tentatively TRBD1 (5 bases). V dropped 5 bases and J dropped 7 bases, with 11 bases sitting between them. CDR1 and CDR2 (germline): SEHNR, FQNEAQ (reference sequence). The CDR3 contains 13 residues.

The rearrangement joins TRBV5-4 to TRBJ2-3; 10 bases line up with TRBD2. Germline assignment: CDR1 SGHNT and CDR2 YYREEE (reference sequence). V shed 0 bases, J shed 4 bases, and the junction held 8 bases outside the gene matches. The CDR3 runs to 17 residues. In DNA, the CDR3 is TGTGCCAGCAGCTTGGGGGCTAGCGGGAGCGGGGCAGATACGCAGTATTTT. Translation gives CASSLGASGSGADTQYF.

At least ten counts were recorded for this clone. The rearrangement joins TRBV2 to TRBJ1-1; possible D gene TRBD1, 6 bases. The germline V and J ends were trimmed by 3 bases and 5 bases, with 7 bases remaining between them. This CDR3 region has 12 residues. CDR1 SNHLY and CDR2 FYNNEI come from the germline V gene. CDR3 nucleotides: TGTGCCAGCAGTGAGGACAGTACTGAAGCTTTCTTT. The encoded protein is CASSEDSTEAFF. Variable domain in full (rest from reference TRBV2 and TRBJ1-1): EPEVTQTPSHQVTQMGQEVILRCVPISNHLYFYWYRQILGQKVEFLVSFYNNEISEKSEIFDDQFSVERPDGSNFTLKIRSTKLEDSAMYFCASSEDSTEAFFGQGTRLTVV.

The chain couples TRBV7-9 to TRBJ2-3; 8 bases match TRBD2. Looked up from germline, CDR1 is SEHNR and CDR2 is FQNEAQ (reference sequence). V was clipped by 5 bases and J by 4 bases; unmatched bases: 14. The CDR3 has 17 amino acids. The CDR3 nucleotides read TGTGCCAGCAGCCGAAACCTGGGACTAGGGGTATCAGATACGCAGTATTTT. It codes for CASSRNLGLGVSDTQYF.

This clone was found a few times. The gene calls are TRBV29-1 and TRBJ2-5; 11 positions agree with TRBD2. The DNA end is a closer match to TRBJ2-7, so the J assignment may be wrong. This CDR3 has 21 amino acids. Germline assignment: CDR1 SQVTM and CDR2 ANQGSEA. The CDR3 reads CSVLKAKGTREGSGRAYEQYF. CDR3 nucleotides: TGCAGCGTCTTGAAGGCGAAAGGGACACGGGAGGGTAGCGGGAGGGCCTACGAGCAGTACTTC.

This clone was found many times. J is TRBJ2-3 and V is TRBV6-1; 7 nucleotides match TRBD2. The CDR3 runs to 16 residues. Germline-derived CDR1 and CDR2 are MNHNS and SASEGT. Germline trimming cut 0 bases from V and 6 bases from J; bases unmatched to any gene: 9. The CDR3 DNA sequence: TGTGCCAGCAGTGAAGCTTTGGCGGGAGTAGGCGATACGCAGTATTTT. Residues: CASSEALAGVGDTQYF.

There are many counts of this clone. The rearrangement links TRBV7-9 to TRBJ1-4; a weak D match, TRBD1 (6 bases). Germline assignment: CDR1 SEHNR and CDR2 FQNEAQ (reference sequence). This CDR3 is 12 amino acids long. V gave up 11 bases and J gave up 8 bases, with 15 bases separating them. The CDR3 DNA follows: TGTGCCGGCTCGAGGGGGAACGAAAAACTGTTTTTT. This gives the protein CAGSRGNEKLFF. The complete variable domain, with remaining parts taken from reference TRBV7-9 and TRBJ1-4, reads DTGVSQNPRHKITKRGQNVTFRCDPISEHNRLYWYRQTLGQGPEFLTYFQNEAQLEKSRLLSDRFSAERPKGSFSTLEIQRTEQGDSAMYLCAGSRGNEKLFFGSGTQLSVL.

This clone has just a few counts. The chain has TRBV28 and TRBJ1-5; D not resolved. Per the germline V gene, CDR1 is MDHEN and CDR2 is SYDVKM. V shed 2 bases and J shed 4 bases, with 9 bases lying between them. The CDR3 contains 14 residues. Here the CDR3 DNA reads TGTGCCAGCAGTTTAATTTTAGGGAATCAGCCCCAGCATTTT. Translation: CASSLILGNQPQHF.